Below are 8 T cell receptor beta chains sequenced from a single sample in a study of vaccination and CD4 T cells after COVID-19. This sample's treatment: roughly 10-day PBMC culture with coronavirus spike peptide pools or control peptides (ViraFEST assay). The Oncomine TCR Beta short-read assay generated sequence data from the DNA of cultured CD4+ T cells. TCRdb reprocessed the PCR reads with MiXCR, giving one entry per CDR3 protein. The table records 15,000 to 20,000 distinct CDR3 sequences, more than 55% of them present only once. What these receptors recognize is not known. Sequenced sample: CD4+ T cells from blood, cultured in vitro. These receptors were collected from a human donor who had recovered from COVID-19.

The chain combines TRBV27 with TRBJ2-5, with 7 bases identical to TRBD2. CDR3 length: 18 amino acids. With V trimmed by 5 bases and J by 1 base, 16 bases remained unmatched. Per the germline V gene, CDR1 is MNHEY and CDR2 is SMNVEV (reference sequence). The CDR3 sequence is CASSPTVVASGVQETQYF. The CDR3 region has the DNA TGTGCCAGCAGTCCCACCGTGGTAGCGAGCGGGGTCCAAGAGACCCAGTACTTC.

The V call is TRBV30, the J call TRBJ2-5, with D possibly being TRBD2 (5 bases). V lost 1 base to trimming and J lost 5 bases, with 14 bases between them. The germline gives CDR1 GTSNPN, CDR2 SVGIG (reference sequence). This CDR3 contains 14 residues. The DNA of the CDR3 is TGTGCCTGGAGTGACCCCTCAAGGAGGGAGACCCAGTACTTC. Protein product: CAWSDPSRRETQYF.

This clonotype was seen a handful of times. V and J are TRBV20-1 and TRBJ2-3; 8 nucleotides agree with TRBD2. In germline, CDR1 is DFQATT, CDR2 SNEGSKA (reference sequence). With V trimmed by 6 bases and J by 4 bases, 12 bases remained unmatched. The CDR3 has 15 amino acids. The CDR3 loop is CSAKNPAGAPDTQYF. The CDR3 DNA sequence: TGCAGTGCCAAGAACCCAGCGGGAGCCCCAGATACGCAGTATTTT.

The rearrangement joins TRBV7-9 to TRBJ1-6; TRBD1 is a possible D gene (5 bases). V dropped 5 bases and J dropped 18 bases, with 26 bases sitting between them. Germline V lookup: CDR1 SEHNR, CDR2 FQNEAQ (reference sequence). CDR3 size: 15 residues. The CDR3 protein is CASSKIGSGSLPPHF. The CDR3 nucleotides read TGTGCCAGCAGCAAAATAGGGTCAGGGTCCTTGCCACCCCACTTT.

The V call is TRBV5-1, the J call TRBJ2-1; 10 bases fit TRBD1. Germline V gene data show CDR1 as SGHRS and CDR2 as YFSETQ. V gave up 0 bases and J gave up 8 bases; unmatched junction bases: 14. The CDR3 has 18 amino acids. The CDR3 sequence: CASSLAPRDRGWFDEQFF. Here the CDR3 DNA reads TGCGCCAGCAGCTTGGCGCCTCGGGACAGGGGATGGTTCGATGAGCAGTTCTTC.

The chain recombines TRBV6-2 or TRBV6-3 with TRBJ1-2; unclear D gene. Trimming left V 4 bases short and J 4 bases short, with 13 bases between. The V gene's germline CDR1 is MNHEY and CDR2 SVGEGT. The CDR3 spans 14 residues. The DNA for the CDR3 is TGTGCCAGCAGTTCCTCCGCAGAAACCTATGGCTACACCTTC. Its translation: CASSSSAETYGYTF.

In this sample, this clonotype turned up a few times. This chain connects TRBV7-9 to TRBJ2-1; D not resolved. Germline lookup yields CDR1 SEHNR and CDR2 FQNEAQ (reference sequence). This CDR3 comprises 17 residues. V was cut by 1 base and J by 4 bases, with 17 bases left in between. CDR3 nucleotides: TGTGCCAGCAGCTTAGAGGTCAGTCCAGTTACTTACAATGAGCAGTTCTTC. It yields the protein CASSLEVSPVTYNEQFF.

The V call is TRBV7-3, the J call TRBJ2-1; the D call may be TRBD1 or TRBD2 (5 bases each). The germline V gene has CDR1 SGHTA and CDR2 FQGTGA. The V and J ends lost 6 bases and 6 bases respectively, with 21 bases between them. CDR3 length: 16 residues. CDR3 nucleotides: TGTGCCAGCAGTCCGCAGGTGAGGGGAGACGCCAATGAGCAGTTCTTC. Protein product: CASSPQVRGDANEQFF.